This T cell receptor (beta chain) stems from a study of blood T cell repertoires in COVID-19. Study details: PBMCs, B-cell-depleted T cells, or T cells were the source of the cDNA or gDNA that made up the material.

Per the germline V gene, CDR1 is LNHDA and CDR2 is SQIVND (reference sequence). This CDR3 is built from 15 residues. V was pared by 2 bases and J by 4 bases, with 14 bases between. Sequenced by immunoSEQ multiplex PCR; TCRdb stores in-frame clones only, minus some. Of approximately 170,000 clones in the sample, about 80% were seen once. The specimen was peripheral blood. V usage is TRBV19 and J usage is TRBJ1-1; a weak D match, TRBD1 (5 bases). The sequence was obtained from a man between 65 and 85 years old with active or convalescent COVID-19. The CDR3 loop reads CASSILPGLATEAFF. The CDR3 DNA sequence: TGTGCCAGTAGTATACTACCAGGGTTGGCCACTGAAGCTTTCTTT.